This TCR beta chain emerged from a study of metastatic and nonmetastatic thyroid tumors (dated by TCRdb to the early 2020s). Notes on the research overall: For patients with malignant and with benign thyroid disease, the researchers compared repertoires between peripheral blood samples and tumor or nodule tissue samples.

None of the patients had been given any treatment before thyroid surgery. The study retrospectively analysed patient clinical samples collected from the early 2010s to the late 2010s using T-cell receptor beta sequencing. Comment on this clone: Its antigen is unknown. The record has no base qualities; no much larger clone is one base away.

Study-level results and caveats: In both blood and tumor samples, TCR beta diversity was reported to be significantly higher in malignant tumors than in benign nodules.

From cysteine to phenylalanine, the CDR3 is 14 amino acids long. The only DNA kept is the CDR3, 42 bases in frame from the first base. CDR1 SNHLY and CDR2 FYNNEI are derived from the germline V gene. The junction carries 5 bases between V and J, which are trimmed by 3 bases and 0 bases respectively. Library method: PCR. The instrument given in TCRdb is Illumina HiSeq 4000. The TCR beta-chain CDR3 region of each patient was profiled by high-throughput sequencing. As for how the authors treated the data: A classifier to discriminate distant-metastatic papillary thyroid cancer patients was built from CDR3 differences across clinicopathological groups. Repertoire diversity was assessed with the Shannon index, and tumor-blood repertoire similarity with the Morisita-Horn index. TCRdb reworked the public reads: Q25 trimming with fastp, MiXCR clone assembly, productive beta chains retained. The V and J calls and clone size are TCRdb's, not the authors'. The sample records a few thousand clones, about 20% of which are singletons. Approximately 8% of the sample is in the top ten clones.

The clonotype comes from a female donor with papillary thyroid cancer or a benign thyroid nodule (not recorded which). Some clones in this sample may be carry-over from other donors' samples. Sequencing was performed on tumor tissue. The chain uses TRBV2 and TRBJ1-4; no D gene call is confident. The CDR3 protein: CASSDSTTNEKLFF. In nucleotides, the sequence is TGTGCCAGCAGTGACAGCACAACTAATGAAAAACTGTTTTTT.